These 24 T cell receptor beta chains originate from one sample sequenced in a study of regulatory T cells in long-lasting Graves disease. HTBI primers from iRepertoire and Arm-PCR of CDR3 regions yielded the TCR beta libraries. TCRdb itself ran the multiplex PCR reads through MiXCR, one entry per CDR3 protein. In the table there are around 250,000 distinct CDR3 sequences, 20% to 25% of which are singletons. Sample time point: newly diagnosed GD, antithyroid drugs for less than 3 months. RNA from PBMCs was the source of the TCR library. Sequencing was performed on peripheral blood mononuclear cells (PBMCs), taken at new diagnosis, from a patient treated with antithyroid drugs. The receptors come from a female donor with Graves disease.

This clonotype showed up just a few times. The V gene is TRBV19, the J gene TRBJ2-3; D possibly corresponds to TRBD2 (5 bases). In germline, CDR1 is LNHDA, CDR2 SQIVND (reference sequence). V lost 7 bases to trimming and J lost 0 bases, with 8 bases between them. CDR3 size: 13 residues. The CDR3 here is CASTKRSTDTQYF. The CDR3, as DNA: TGTGCCAGTACTAAGCGGAGCACAGATACGCAGTATTTT. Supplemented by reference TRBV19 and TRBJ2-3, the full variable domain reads DGGITQSPKYLFRKEGQNVTLSCEQNLNHDAMYWYRQDPGQGLRLIYYSQIVNDFQKGDIAEGYSVSREKKESFPLTVTSAQKNPTAFYLCASTKRSTDTQYFGPGTRLTVL.

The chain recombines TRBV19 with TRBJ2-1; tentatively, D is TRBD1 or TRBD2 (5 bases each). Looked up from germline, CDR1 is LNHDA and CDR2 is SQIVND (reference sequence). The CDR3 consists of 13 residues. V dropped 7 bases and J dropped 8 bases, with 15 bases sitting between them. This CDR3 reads CASMFSGTDEQFF. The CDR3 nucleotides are TGTGCCAGTATGTTTTCGGGGACCGATGAGCAGTTCTTC.

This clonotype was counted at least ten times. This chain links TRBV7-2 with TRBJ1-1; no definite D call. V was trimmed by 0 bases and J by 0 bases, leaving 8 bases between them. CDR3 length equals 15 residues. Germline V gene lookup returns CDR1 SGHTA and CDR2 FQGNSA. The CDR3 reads CASSLAPTLNTEAFF. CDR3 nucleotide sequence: TGTGCCAGCAGCTTAGCACCGACTTTGAACACTGAAGCTTTCTTT. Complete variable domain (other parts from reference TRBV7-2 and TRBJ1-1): GAGVSQSPSNKVTEKGKDVELRCDPISGHTALYWYRQSLGQGLEFLIYFQGNSAPDKSGLPSDRFSAERTGGSVSTLTIQRTQQEDSAVYLCASSLAPTLNTEAFFGQGTRLTVV.

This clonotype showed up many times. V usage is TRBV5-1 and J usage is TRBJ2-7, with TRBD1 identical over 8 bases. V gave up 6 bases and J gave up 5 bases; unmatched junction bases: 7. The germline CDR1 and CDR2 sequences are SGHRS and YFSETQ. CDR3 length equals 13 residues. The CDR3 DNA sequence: TGCGCCAGCACTTGGACAGGGAATAACGAGCAGTACTTC. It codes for CASTWTGNNEQYF.

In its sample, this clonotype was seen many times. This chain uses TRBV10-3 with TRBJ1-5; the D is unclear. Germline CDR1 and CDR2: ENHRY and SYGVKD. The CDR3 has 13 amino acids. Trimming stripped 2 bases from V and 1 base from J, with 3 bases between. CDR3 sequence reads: CAISEDSNQPQHF. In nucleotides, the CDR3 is TGTGCCATCAGTGAGGACAGCAATCAGCCCCAGCATTTT.

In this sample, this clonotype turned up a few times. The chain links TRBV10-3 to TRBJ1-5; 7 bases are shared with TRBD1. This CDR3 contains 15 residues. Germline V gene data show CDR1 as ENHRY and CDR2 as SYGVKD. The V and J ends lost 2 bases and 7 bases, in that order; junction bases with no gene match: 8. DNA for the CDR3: TGTGCCATCAGTGAGCGACAGGGCGAGGGACAGCCCCAGCATTTT. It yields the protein CAISERQGEGQPQHF.

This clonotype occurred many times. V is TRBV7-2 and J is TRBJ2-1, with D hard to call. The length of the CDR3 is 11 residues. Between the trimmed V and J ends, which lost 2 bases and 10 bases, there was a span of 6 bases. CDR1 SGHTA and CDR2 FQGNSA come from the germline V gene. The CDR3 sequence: CASSLRQEQFF. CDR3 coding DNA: TGTGCCAGCAGCTTAAGACAAGAGCAGTTCTTC.

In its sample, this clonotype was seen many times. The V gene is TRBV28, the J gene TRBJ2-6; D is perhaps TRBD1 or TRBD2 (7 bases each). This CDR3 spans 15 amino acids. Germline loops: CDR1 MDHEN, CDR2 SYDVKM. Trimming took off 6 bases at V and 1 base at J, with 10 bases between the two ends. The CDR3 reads CASSRGGSGANVLTF. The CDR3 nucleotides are TGTGCCAGCAGCAGGGGGGGGTCTGGGGCCAACGTCCTGACTTTC.

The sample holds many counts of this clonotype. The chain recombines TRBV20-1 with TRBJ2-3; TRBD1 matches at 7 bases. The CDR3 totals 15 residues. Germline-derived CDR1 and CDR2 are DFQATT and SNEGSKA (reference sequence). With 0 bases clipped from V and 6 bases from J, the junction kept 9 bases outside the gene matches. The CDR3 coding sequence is TGCAGTGCTAGAGACCCGATACAGGGGCCGGATACGCAGTATTTT. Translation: CSARDPIQGPDTQYF.

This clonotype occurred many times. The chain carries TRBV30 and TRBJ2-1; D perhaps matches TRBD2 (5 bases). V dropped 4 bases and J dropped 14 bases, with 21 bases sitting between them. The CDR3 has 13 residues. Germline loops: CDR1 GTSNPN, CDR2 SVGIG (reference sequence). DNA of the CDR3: TGTGCCTGGACCCCTGGGGAAACGAGGGTTAAGTTCTTC. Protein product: CAWTPGETRVKFF.

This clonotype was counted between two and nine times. The CDR3 coding sequence is TGTGCCAGCTCACCACCAAGACTAGCGAGGACCGGGGAGCTGTTTTTT. Translating gives CASSPPRLARTGELFF. The chain recombines TRBV18 with TRBJ2-2; 8 bases align to TRBD2. This CDR3 spans 16 amino acids. Trimming removed 0 bases from V and 5 bases from J; junction bases left unmatched: 5. The germline V gene encodes CDR1 KGHSH and CDR2 LQKENI. The variable domain in full, completed from reference TRBV18 and TRBJ2-2, reads NAGVMQNPRHLVRRRGQEARLRCSPMKGHSHVYWYRQLPEEGLKFMVYLQKENIIDESGMPKERFSAEFPKEGPSILRIQQVVRGDSAAYFCASSPPRLARTGELFFGEGSRLTVL.

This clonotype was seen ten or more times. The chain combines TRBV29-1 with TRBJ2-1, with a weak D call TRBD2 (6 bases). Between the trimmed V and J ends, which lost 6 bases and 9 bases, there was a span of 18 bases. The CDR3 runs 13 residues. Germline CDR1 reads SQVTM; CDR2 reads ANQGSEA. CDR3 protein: CSVDLALGFEQFF. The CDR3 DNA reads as TGCAGCGTAGATCTAGCGCTCGGTTTTGAGCAGTTCTTC.

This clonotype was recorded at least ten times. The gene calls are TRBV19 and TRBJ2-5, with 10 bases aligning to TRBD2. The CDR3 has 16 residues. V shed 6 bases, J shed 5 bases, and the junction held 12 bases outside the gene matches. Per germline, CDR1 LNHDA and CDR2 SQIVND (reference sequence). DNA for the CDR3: TGTGCCAGTAGCCCCCCCCTAGCGGGAGTCCGGGAGACCCAGTACTTC. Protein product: CASSPPLAGVRETQYF.

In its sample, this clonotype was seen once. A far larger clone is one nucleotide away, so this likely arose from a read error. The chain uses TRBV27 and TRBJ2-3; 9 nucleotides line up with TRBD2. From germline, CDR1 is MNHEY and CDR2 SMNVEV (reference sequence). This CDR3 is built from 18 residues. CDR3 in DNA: TGTGCCACCAGTGATTCGCAAACGGTTGCGGGAGGGGAAGATACGCAGTATTTT. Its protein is CATSDSQTVAGGEDTQYF.

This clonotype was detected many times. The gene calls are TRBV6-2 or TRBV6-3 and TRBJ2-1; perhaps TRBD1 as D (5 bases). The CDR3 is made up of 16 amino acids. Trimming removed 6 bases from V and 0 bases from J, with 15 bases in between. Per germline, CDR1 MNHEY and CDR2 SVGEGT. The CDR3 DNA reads TGTGCCAGCAGCCCTGTCCGACAGTTCTCCTACAATGAGCAGTTCTTC. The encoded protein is CASSPVRQFSYNEQFF.

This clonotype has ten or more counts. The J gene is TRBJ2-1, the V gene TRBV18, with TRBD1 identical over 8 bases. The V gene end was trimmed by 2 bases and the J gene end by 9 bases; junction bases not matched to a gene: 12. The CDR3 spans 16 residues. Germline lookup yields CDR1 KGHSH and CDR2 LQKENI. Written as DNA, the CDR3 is TGTGCCAGCTCACCAGATCGACAGGGGCCAGGCGGTGAGCAGTTCTTC. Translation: CASSPDRQGPGGEQFF.

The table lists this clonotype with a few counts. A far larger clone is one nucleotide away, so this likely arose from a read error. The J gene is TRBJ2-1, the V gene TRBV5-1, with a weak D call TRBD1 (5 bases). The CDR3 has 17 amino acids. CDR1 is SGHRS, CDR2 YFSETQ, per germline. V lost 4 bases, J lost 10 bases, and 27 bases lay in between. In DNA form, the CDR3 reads TGCGCCAGCAGCAGGACAAGGACAAAAACAAGCCTCTACGAGCAGTTCTTC. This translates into CASSRTRTKTSLYEQFF.

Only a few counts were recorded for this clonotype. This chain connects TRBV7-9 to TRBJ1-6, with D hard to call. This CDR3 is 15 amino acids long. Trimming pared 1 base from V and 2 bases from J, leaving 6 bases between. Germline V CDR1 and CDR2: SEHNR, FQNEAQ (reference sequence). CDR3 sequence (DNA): TGTGCCAGCAGCTTAGGGGGTGCCTATAATTCACCCCTCCACTTT. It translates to CASSLGGAYNSPLHF.

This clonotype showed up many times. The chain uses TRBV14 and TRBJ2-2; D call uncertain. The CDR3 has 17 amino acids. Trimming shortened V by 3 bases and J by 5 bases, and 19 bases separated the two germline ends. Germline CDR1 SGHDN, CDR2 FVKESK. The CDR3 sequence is CASSHRPLRSRTGELFF. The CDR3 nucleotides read TGTGCCAGCAGCCACAGACCCCTGAGGAGTAGGACCGGGGAGCTGTTTTTT.

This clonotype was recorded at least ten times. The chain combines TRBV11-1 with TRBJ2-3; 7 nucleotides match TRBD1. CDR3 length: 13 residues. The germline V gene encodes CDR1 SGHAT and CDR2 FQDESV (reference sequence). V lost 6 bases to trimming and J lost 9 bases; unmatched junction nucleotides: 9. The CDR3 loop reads CASRTTGERTQYF. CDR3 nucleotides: TGTGCCAGCAGAACCACAGGGGAGCGCACGCAGTATTTT.

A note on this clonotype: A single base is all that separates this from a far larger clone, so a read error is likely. This CDR3 reads CASSRIELTRTNTQYF. As DNA, the CDR3 is TGTGCCAGCAGCCGCATCGAGCTTACTCGCACAAATACGCAGTATTTT. V gene TRBV6-2 or TRBV6-3 combines with J gene TRBJ2-3; D gene ambiguous. The CDR3 spans 16 residues. Germline CDR1 is MNHEY and CDR2 is SVGEGT.

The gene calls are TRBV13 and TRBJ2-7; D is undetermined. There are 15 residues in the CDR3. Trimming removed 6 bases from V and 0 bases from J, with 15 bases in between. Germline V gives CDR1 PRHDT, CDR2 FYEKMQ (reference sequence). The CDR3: CASRHASSSSYEQYF. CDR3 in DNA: TGTGCCAGCAGACACGCCTCCTCCAGCTCCTACGAGCAGTACTTC.

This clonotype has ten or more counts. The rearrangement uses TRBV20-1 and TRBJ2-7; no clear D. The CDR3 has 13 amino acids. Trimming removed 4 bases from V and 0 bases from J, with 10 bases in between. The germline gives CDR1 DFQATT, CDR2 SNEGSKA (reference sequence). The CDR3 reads CSATELSSYEQYF. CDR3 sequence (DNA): TGCAGTGCTACCGAACTGAGCTCCTACGAGCAGTACTTC.

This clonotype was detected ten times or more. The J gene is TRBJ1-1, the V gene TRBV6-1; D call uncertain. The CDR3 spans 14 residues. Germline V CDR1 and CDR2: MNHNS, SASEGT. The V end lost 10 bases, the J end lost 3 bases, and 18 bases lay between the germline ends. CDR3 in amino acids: CAILRRGRDTEAFF. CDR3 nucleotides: TGTGCCATCTTACGTCGGGGTCGGGACACTGAAGCTTTCTTT.